A selection of T cell receptor beta chains follows, all from one sample in a study of cytomegalovirus exposure and HLA in healthy donors. Here immunoSEQ multiplex PCR was the method, and the copy in TCRdb shows in-frame clones only, minus some. The data contain around 200,000 clones, roughly four fifths of them seen just once; the ten biggest clones take up around 1.9%. The sequencing input was PBMCs. Receptors were obtained from a man aged 30 to 45 in good health and CMV-seronegative. Each CDR3 is given with its conserved first and last residue. The order of the fields is D gene, V gene, clone size, CDR3 length, J gene, CDR3 DNA, CDR3 protein. The D gene is left open where the match is weak. Clone size is given for some rows only: seen once, a few or many times, or a class if the clone is expanded.

d_gene: NA; v_gene: TRBV12-5; abundance: NA; len: 11; j_gene: TRBJ2-7; CDR3nt: TGTGCTAGTTCCAGTTCGTACGAGCAGTACTTC; CDR3aa: CASSSSYEQYF
d_gene: NA; v_gene: TRBV5-4; abundance: NA; len: 14; j_gene: TRBJ2-1; CDR3nt: TGTGCCAGCAGCCTAGGGGGTCCCTACAATGAGCAGTTCTTC; CDR3aa: CASSLGGPYNEQFF
d_gene: TRBD2; v_gene: TRBV27; abundance: NA; len: 16; j_gene: TRBJ2-3; CDR3nt: TGTGCCAGCACCTCTCTCCTAGCGGGCAGCACAGATACGCAGTATTTT; CDR3aa: CASTSLLAGSTDTQYF
d_gene: NA; v_gene: TRBV27; abundance: NA; len: 17; j_gene: TRBJ2-1; CDR3nt: TGTGCCAGCAGTTTAAGGGCTGGAGGGCCGGACTACAATGAGCAGTTCTTC; CDR3aa: CASSLRAGGPDYNEQFF
d_gene: NA; v_gene: TRBV25-1; abundance: NA; len: 16; j_gene: TRBJ2-5; CDR3nt: TGTGCCAGCAGTCCTGGGGAGCGGGTTTCCCAAGAGACCCAGTACTTC; CDR3aa: CASSPGERVSQETQYF
d_gene: NA; v_gene: TRBV7-9; abundance: once; len: 13; j_gene: TRBJ2-7; CDR3nt: TGTGCCAGCAGCTTATATGACAGCTACGAGCAGTACTTC; CDR3aa: CASSLYDSYEQYF
d_gene: NA; v_gene: TRBV2; abundance: NA; len: 13; j_gene: TRBJ2-1; CDR3nt: TGTGCCAGCAGTCCACTGGAGCGTCAAGGTCGGTTCTTC; CDR3aa: CASSPLERQGRFF
d_gene: TRBD2; v_gene: TRBV19; abundance: NA; len: 16; j_gene: TRBJ2-3; CDR3nt: TGTGCCAGTAGTCCACAAGCGGGACGATGGTCGGATACGCAGTATTTT; CDR3aa: CASSPQAGRWSDTQYF
d_gene: TRBD2; v_gene: TRBV7-2; abundance: NA; len: 15; j_gene: TRBJ2-1; CDR3nt: TGTGCCAGCAGCACAACTAGCGGACCCTACAATGAGCAGTTCTTC; CDR3aa: CASSTTSGPYNEQFF
d_gene: NA; v_gene: TRBV6-5; abundance: few; len: 13; j_gene: TRBJ1-5; CDR3nt: TGTGCCAGCAGTTTGACGAGGTCAGGGTCCCAGCATTTT; CDR3aa: CASSLTRSGSQHF
d_gene: TRBD2; v_gene: TRBV4-1; abundance: NA; len: 16; j_gene: TRBJ2-1; CDR3nt: TGCGCCAGCAGCCAAGCTAGCGGGAGGGCCATGTATGAGCAGTTCTTC; CDR3aa: CASSQASGRAMYEQFF
d_gene: TRBD1; v_gene: TRBV29-1; abundance: once; len: 15; j_gene: TRBJ1-5; CDR3nt: TGCAGCGTTGAACGCCCAGGGGGCAAGAATCAGCCCCAGCATTTT; CDR3aa: CSVERPGGKNQPQHF
d_gene: NA; v_gene: TRBV4-1; abundance: NA; len: 15; j_gene: TRBJ2-3; CDR3nt: TGCGCCAGCAGAAACTTGAGCGGGAGCACAGATACGCAGTATTTT; CDR3aa: CASRNLSGSTDTQYF
d_gene: TRBD2; v_gene: TRBV6-5; abundance: NA; len: 15; j_gene: TRBJ2-3; CDR3nt: TGTGCCAGCAGTTACGGGGCAGTAGCGGGAGATACGCAGTATTTT; CDR3aa: CASSYGAVAGDTQYF
d_gene: TRBD2; v_gene: TRBV28; abundance: NA; len: 15; j_gene: TRBJ2-3; CDR3nt: TGTGCCAGCAGTGCGCCATCTAGCGGGAGAGTAGCGCAGTATTTT; CDR3aa: CASSAPSSGRVAQYF
d_gene: NA; v_gene: TRBV25-1; abundance: NA; len: 11; j_gene: TRBJ1-1; CDR3nt: TGTGCCAGCACCAAAACTCCTGAAGCTTTCTTT; CDR3aa: CASTKTPEAFF
d_gene: TRBD2; v_gene: TRBV29-1; abundance: NA; len: 15; j_gene: TRBJ2-7; CDR3nt: TGCAGCGTTGGACCCGGGACTAGCGGCTCCTACGAGCAGTACTTC; CDR3aa: CSVGPGTSGSYEQYF
d_gene: TRBD1; v_gene: TRBV25-1; abundance: NA; len: 14; j_gene: TRBJ2-7; CDR3nt: TGTGCCAGCAGTGGGAGACAGGGAGCGTACGAGCAGTACTTC; CDR3aa: CASSGRQGAYEQYF
d_gene: NA; v_gene: TRBV2; abundance: NA; len: 14; j_gene: TRBJ1-1; CDR3nt: TGTGCCAGCAGTCGGGGGGGGATGAACACTGAAGCTTTCTTT; CDR3aa: CASSRGGMNTEAFF
d_gene: TRBD1; v_gene: TRBV27; abundance: few; len: 14; j_gene: TRBJ2-7; CDR3nt: TGTGCCAGCAGTCCTCGGACAGGGCCAGGGGAGCAGTACTTC; CDR3aa: CASSPRTGPGEQYF
d_gene: TRBD1; v_gene: TRBV28; abundance: NA; len: 13; j_gene: TRBJ1-2; CDR3nt: TGTGCCAGCAGGCCTTGGGACAGGGATGGCTACACCTTC; CDR3aa: CASRPWDRDGYTF
d_gene: TRBD1; v_gene: TRBV27; abundance: NA; len: 14; j_gene: TRBJ2-7; CDR3nt: TGTGCCAGCAGCATCACGGGACAGGGGTTCGAGCAGTACTTC; CDR3aa: CASSITGQGFEQYF
d_gene: TRBD2; v_gene: TRBV5-4; abundance: NA; len: 16; j_gene: TRBJ2-1; CDR3nt: TGTGCCAGCAGCTTGGGAGGGACTAGCGGGCACAATGAGCAGTTCTTC; CDR3aa: CASSLGGTSGHNEQFF
d_gene: NA; v_gene: TRBV27; abundance: NA; len: 12; j_gene: TRBJ2-1; CDR3nt: TGTGCCAGCAGCCAGGGGTCCAATGAGCAGTTCTTC; CDR3aa: CASSQGSNEQFF
d_gene: TRBD2; v_gene: TRBV25-1; abundance: NA; len: 15; j_gene: TRBJ2-7; CDR3nt: TGTGCCAGCAGCCGAACTAGCGGAGTCTCCTACGAGCAGTACTTC; CDR3aa: CASSRTSGVSYEQYF
d_gene: NA; v_gene: TRBV6-4; abundance: few; len: 15; j_gene: TRBJ2-7; CDR3nt: TGTGCCAGCAGTGCTTCGGGGGGCGCGGGCTACGAGCAGTACTTC; CDR3aa: CASSASGGAGYEQYF
d_gene: TRBD2; v_gene: TRBV29-1; abundance: NA; len: 14; j_gene: TRBJ2-5; CDR3nt: TGCAGCGTTGCGGGACTAGCGGGAGGGGAGACCCAGTACTTC; CDR3aa: CSVAGLAGGETQYF
d_gene: TRBD2; v_gene: TRBV9; abundance: once; len: 13; j_gene: TRBJ2-5; CDR3nt: TGTGCCAGCAGCCTCTTGGCGGGAGGAACCCAGTACTTC; CDR3aa: CASSLLAGGTQYF
d_gene: TRBD1; v_gene: TRBV27; abundance: NA; len: 17; j_gene: TRBJ1-1; CDR3nt: TGTGCCAGCAGCCTCACCCGGGACAGTCTTCTGAACACTGAAGCTTTCTTT; CDR3aa: CASSLTRDSLLNTEAFF
d_gene: TRBD1; v_gene: TRBV9; abundance: once; len: 15; j_gene: TRBJ1-4; CDR3nt: TGTGCCAGCAGCTACAGGGGTGCGTCTAATGAAAAACTGTTTTTT; CDR3aa: CASSYRGASNEKLFF
d_gene: NA; v_gene: TRBV28; abundance: NA; len: 17; j_gene: TRBJ2-2; CDR3nt: TGTGCCAGCAGTTTAAAAGGGGTCGGCCCGGCCACCGGGGAGCTGTTTTTT; CDR3aa: CASSLKGVGPATGELFF
d_gene: NA; v_gene: TRBV25-1; abundance: NA; len: 14; j_gene: TRBJ1-1; CDR3nt: TGTGCCAGCAGTGATAAGACAGTGAACACTGAAGCTTTCTTT; CDR3aa: CASSDKTVNTEAFF
d_gene: NA; v_gene: TRBV30; abundance: NA; len: 14; j_gene: TRBJ1-2; CDR3nt: TGTGCCTGGAGTCCGGATGGGGGGAACTATGGCTACACCTTC; CDR3aa: CAWSPDGGNYGYTF
d_gene: NA; v_gene: TRBV4-1; abundance: NA; len: 15; j_gene: TRBJ1-1; CDR3nt: TGCGCCAGCAGCCAATTGGGGGGGGTGAACACTGAAGCTTTCTTT; CDR3aa: CASSQLGGVNTEAFF
d_gene: NA; v_gene: TRBV7-9; abundance: NA; len: 16; j_gene: TRBJ2-2; CDR3nt: TGTGCCAGCAGCCTCGATTCTAGCGAGAACACCGGGGAGCTGTTTTTT; CDR3aa: CASSLDSSENTGELFF
d_gene: TRBD1; v_gene: TRBV5-1; abundance: NA; len: 16; j_gene: TRBJ1-4; CDR3nt: TGCGCCAGCAGCAGGCCGACAGGGGGGGGCGATGAAAAACTGTTTTTT; CDR3aa: CASSRPTGGGDEKLFF
d_gene: NA; v_gene: TRBV5-6; abundance: NA; len: 15; j_gene: TRBJ2-7; CDR3nt: TGTGCCAGCAGCTTGGGCCCGGACTCCTACTACGAGCAGTACTTC; CDR3aa: CASSLGPDSYYEQYF
d_gene: NA; v_gene: TRBV11-3; abundance: NA; len: 14; j_gene: TRBJ2-1; CDR3nt: TGTGCCAGCAGGAGGAGGGAGGGGGACAATGAGCAGTTCTTC; CDR3aa: CASRRREGDNEQFF
d_gene: TRBD1; v_gene: TRBV25-1; abundance: NA; len: 18; j_gene: TRBJ1-3; CDR3nt: TGTGCCAGCAGTCCCCCCGGGACAGTCCCTTCCTCTGGAAACACCATATATTTT; CDR3aa: CASSPPGTVPSSGNTIYF
d_gene: NA; v_gene: TRBV15; abundance: NA; len: 17; j_gene: TRBJ1-5; CDR3nt: TGTGCCACCAGCAGAGTCCCGGTTCCATATAACAATCAGCCCCAGCATTTT; CDR3aa: CATSRVPVPYNNQPQHF
d_gene: NA; v_gene: TRBV7-7; abundance: few; len: 12; j_gene: TRBJ1-4; CDR3nt: TGTGCCGTCGGGACAACTAATGAAAAACTGTTTTTT; CDR3aa: CAVGTTNEKLFF
d_gene: TRBD2; v_gene: TRBV27; abundance: NA; len: 18; j_gene: TRBJ2-3; CDR3nt: TGTGCCAGCAGTTTATCGGCCCGGACTAGCGGGAGGGCAGATACGCAGTATTTT; CDR3aa: CASSLSARTSGRADTQYF
d_gene: NA; v_gene: TRBV7-9; abundance: NA; len: 13; j_gene: TRBJ2-7; CDR3nt: TGTGCCAGCAGACGGGACCGGGGGAACGAGCAGTACTTC; CDR3aa: CASRRDRGNEQYF
d_gene: NA; v_gene: TRBV9; abundance: NA; len: 15; j_gene: TRBJ2-7; CDR3nt: TGTGCCAGCAGCGTGGATAGCGGTACCCACTACGAGCAGTACTTC; CDR3aa: CASSVDSGTHYEQYF
d_gene: NA; v_gene: TRBV6-1; abundance: NA; len: 12; j_gene: TRBJ2-1; CDR3nt: TGTGCCGGGGGCGGGTCCTACAATGAGCAGTTCTTC; CDR3aa: CAGGGSYNEQFF
d_gene: NA; v_gene: TRBV28; abundance: NA; len: 14; j_gene: TRBJ2-1; CDR3nt: TGTGCCAGCAGCCTCGGGATCCAATACAATGAGCAGTTCTTC; CDR3aa: CASSLGIQYNEQFF
d_gene: TRBD2; v_gene: TRBV4-1; abundance: NA; len: 18; j_gene: TRBJ2-2; CDR3nt: TGCGCCAGCAGCCAGAGGGGCACTAGCGGAGGGAACACCGGGGAGCTGTTTTTT; CDR3aa: CASSQRGTSGGNTGELFF
d_gene: TRBD2; v_gene: TRBV7-9; abundance: NA; len: 14; j_gene: TRBJ2-1; CDR3nt: TGTGCCGGGGAACACGGACTAGCGGGTGATGAGCAGTTCTTC; CDR3aa: CAGEHGLAGDEQFF
d_gene: TRBD1; v_gene: TRBV7-9; abundance: NA; len: 14; j_gene: TRBJ2-5; CDR3nt: TGTGCCAGCAGCTCCGACAGGGGCCAAGAGGCCCAGTACTTC; CDR3aa: CASSSDRGQEAQYF
d_gene: TRBD2; v_gene: TRBV11-2; abundance: NA; len: 19; j_gene: TRBJ2-5; CDR3nt: TGTGCCAGCAGCTTAGATCGAGGAGGCAGACCGAGCGGGAGGGAGACCCAGTACTTC; CDR3aa: CASSLDRGGRPSGRETQYF
d_gene: TRBD2; v_gene: TRBV29-1; abundance: NA; len: 17; j_gene: TRBJ2-5; CDR3nt: TGCAGCGTTGAAGTGAGGACTAGCGGGAGAGTATATGAGACCCAGTACTTC; CDR3aa: CSVEVRTSGRVYETQYF
d_gene: NA; v_gene: TRBV5-6; abundance: NA; len: 14; j_gene: TRBJ1-2; CDR3nt: TGTGCCAGCAGCCAAGGGGTTGTTAACTATGGCTACACCTTC; CDR3aa: CASSQGVVNYGYTF